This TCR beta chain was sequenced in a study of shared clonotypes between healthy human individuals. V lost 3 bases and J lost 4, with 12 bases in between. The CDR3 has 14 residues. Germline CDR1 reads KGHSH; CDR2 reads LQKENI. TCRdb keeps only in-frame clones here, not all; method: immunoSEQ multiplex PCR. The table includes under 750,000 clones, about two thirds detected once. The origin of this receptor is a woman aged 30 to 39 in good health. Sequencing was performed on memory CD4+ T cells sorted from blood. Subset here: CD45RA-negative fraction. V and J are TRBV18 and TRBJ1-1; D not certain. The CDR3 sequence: CASSPSIWGTEAFF. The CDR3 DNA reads TGTGCCAGCTCACCCTCTATTTGGGGCACTGAAGCTTTCTTT. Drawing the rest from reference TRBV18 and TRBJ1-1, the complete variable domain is NAGVMQNPRHLVRRRGQEARLRCSPMKGHSHVYWYRQLPEEGLKFMVYLQKENIIDESGMPKERFSAEFPKEGPSILRIQQVVRGDSAAYFCASSPSIWGTEAFFGQGTRLTVV.